The 28 T cell receptor beta chains below come from one sample, sequenced in a study of T cell changes during pregnancy in multiple sclerosis (dated by TCRdb to the late 2010s). Libraries were made using the immunoSEQ multiplex PCR assay. TCRdb stores this immuneACCESS table with in-frame sequences only. Part of the clones is absent; in the studies checked, under half of the shortfall reflects unresolved V genes, and no reason is known for the rest. The sample has around 60,000 clones on record, roughly 89% of them singletons. The top ten constitute approximately 0.49% of the sample. The sample consisted of CD4+ T cells from peripheral blood mononuclear cells, taken after pregnancy. The receptors were gathered from a female donor in good health, enrolled as a control in a pregnancy study.

The chain couples TRBV10-3 to TRBJ1-6; 7 nucleotides line up with TRBD1. V lost 6 bases, J lost 7 bases, and 6 bases stayed unmatched. Germline lookup yields CDR1 ENHRY and CDR2 SYGVKD. CDR3 size: 14 residues. The CDR3, as DNA: TGTGCCATCAGGAAGACAGGGACGAATTCACCCCTCCACTTT. Amino acids: CAIRKTGTNSPLHF.

The CDR3 sequence is CASSVDPGTMNTEAFF. Here the CDR3 DNA reads TGTGCCAGCAGCGTAGATCCGGGTACTATGAACACTGAAGCTTTCTTT. This sequence joins TRBV9 and TRBJ1-1; no reliable D call. Per germline, CDR1 SGDLS and CDR2 YYNGEE. The CDR3 runs 16 residues. V was clipped by 0 bases and J by 0 bases, with 12 bases between them.

The genes are TRBV2 and TRBJ1-4; maybe TRBD1 (5 bases). Germline V lookup: CDR1 SNHLY, CDR2 FYNNEI. V lost 6 bases and J 0 bases, leaving 23 bases between the germline ends. This CDR3 is built from 19 residues. The CDR3 loop reads CASSSGGGMGVATNEKLFF. The CDR3 nucleotides read TGTGCCAGCAGCAGCGGGGGGGGTATGGGAGTTGCAACTAATGAAAAACTGTTTTTT.

This chain joins TRBV29-1 and TRBJ2-3; D is uncertain. The V end lost 5 bases, the J end lost 8 bases, and 11 bases lay between the germline ends. This CDR3 spans 11 amino acids. Per the germline V gene, CDR1 is SQVTM and CDR2 is ANQGSEA. CDR3 coding DNA: TGCAGCGTTCGTGTGGAGACTACGCAGTATTTT. It translates to CSVRVETTQYF.

The chain recombines TRBV19 with TRBJ2-3; no firm D call. The CDR3 consists of 13 residues. Germline-derived CDR1 and CDR2 are LNHDA and SQIVND (reference sequence). The V end was cut by 5 bases, the J end by 2 bases, with 8 bases between. The CDR3 DNA reads TGTGCCAGTAGTTACACAGACACAGATACGCAGTATTTT. The encoded protein is CASSYTDTDTQYF.

For the CDR3, the DNA is TGTGCCAGCCGGGAGGGACAGGGGATAGAAGAGACCCAGTACTTC. Translation: CASREGQGIEETQYF. The V call is TRBV2, the J call TRBJ2-5; 10 positions agree with TRBD1. The CDR3 runs to 15 residues. Germline CDR1 reads SNHLY; CDR2 reads FYNNEI. V lost 8 bases, J lost 3 bases, and 9 bases stayed unmatched.

The table lists this clone with a count of one. The chain links TRBV4-2 to TRBJ1-6; 8 bases are shared with TRBD1. Germline-derived CDR1 and CDR2 are LGHNA and YNFKEQ. This CDR3 spans 16 amino acids. J was trimmed by 11 bases and V by 0 bases; bases with no gene match: 9. The CDR3 sequence: CASSQDSRTGRTPLHF. CDR3 nucleotides: TGTGCCAGCAGCCAAGATTCACGGACAGGGCGGACACCCCTCCACTTT.

J is TRBJ1-3 and V is TRBV9; D is perhaps TRBD1 (6 bases). Germline CDR1 reads SGDLS; CDR2 reads YYNGEE. Between the trimmed V and J ends, which lost 1 base and 1 base, there was a span of 6 bases. This CDR3 has 14 residues. DNA for the CDR3: TGTGCCAGCAGCGTAAGGGGGTCTGGAAACACCATATATTTT. It codes for CASSVRGSGNTIYF.

The rearrangement links TRBV4-2 to TRBJ2-2; TRBD1 aligns across 9 bases. The V and J ends lost 4 bases and 4 bases, in that order; junction bases with no gene match: 7. This CDR3 region has 16 residues. Germline V gives CDR1 LGHNA, CDR2 YNFKEQ. CDR3 in amino acids: CASSRPGQGTTGELFF. CDR3 DNA sequence: TGTGCCAGCAGCCGCCCCGGACAGGGGACCACCGGGGAGCTGTTTTTT.

This clone was recorded once. The gene calls are TRBV9 and TRBJ2-2; 9 nucleotides match TRBD2. Germline trimming cut 2 bases from V and 3 bases from J; bases unmatched to any gene: 5. Per the germline V gene, CDR1 is SGDLS and CDR2 is YYNGEE. The CDR3 is 16 amino acids. The CDR3 nucleotides read TGTGCCAGCAGCGTGAGTAGCGGGGGAGACACCGGGGAGCTGTTTTTT. It encodes CASSVSSGGDTGELFF. Full variable domain (remainder filled in from reference TRBV9 and TRBJ2-2): DSGVTQTPKHLITATGQRVTLRCSPRSGDLSVYWYQQSLDQGLQFLIQYYNGEERAKGNILERFSAQQFPDLHSELNLSSLELGDSALYFCASSVSSGGDTGELFFGEGSRLTVL.

The chain carries TRBV4-1 and TRBJ1-3; possibly TRBD1 for D (5 bases). Germline CDR1 is MGHRA and CDR2 is YSYEKL. CDR3 size: 17 residues. V shed 0 bases and J shed 0 bases, with 12 bases lying between them. CDR3 protein: CASSQDTGAYSGNTIYF. Here the CDR3 DNA reads TGCGCCAGCAGCCAAGATACAGGCGCTTACTCTGGAAACACCATATATTTT.

This clone has just one count. J is TRBJ1-1 and V is TRBV7-2, with no clear D. CDR1 and CDR2 (germline): SGHTA, FQGNSA. This CDR3 is 13 amino acids long. V lost 6 bases, J lost 6 bases, and 14 bases lay in between. CDR3 bases: TGTGCCAGCAGTTCACTCCGTCTCCCTGAAGCTTTCTTT. Its translation: CASSSLRLPEAFF.

This clone was seen only once. V gene TRBV4-1 combines with J gene TRBJ2-2; 8 bases line up with TRBD1. CDR1 is MGHRA, CDR2 YSYEKL, per germline. The J segment lost 4 bases and the V segment lost 6 bases, leaving 10 bases of the junction unmatched. CDR3 length: 16 residues. The CDR3 loop reads CASRPSWTGPTGELFF. In DNA, the CDR3 is TGCGCCAGCAGACCAAGTTGGACAGGGCCCACCGGGGAGCTGTTTTTT.

The gene calls are TRBV7-3 and TRBJ2-5; TRBD1 aligns across 9 bases. Germline trimming cut 3 bases from V and 5 bases from J; bases unmatched to any gene: 10. The CDR3 length is 16 residues. CDR1 is SGHTA and CDR2 is FQGTGA in the germline V gene. CDR3 nucleotides: TGTGCCAGCAGCTTTGGGGGGGGACAGGGTGAGGAGACCCAGTACTTC. It encodes CASSFGGGQGEETQYF.

The gene calls are TRBV6-5 and TRBJ2-1; 13 positions match TRBD2. The CDR3 contains 15 residues. From germline, CDR1 is MNHEY and CDR2 SVGAGI. J gave up 6 bases and V 8 bases, and 7 bases lay outside the gene matches. The CDR3 DNA is TGTGCCAGCCGACCTACTAGCGGGGGGGCCAATGAGCAGTTCTTC. As protein: CASRPTSGGANEQFF.

The chain has TRBV29-1 and TRBJ2-3; TRBD1 matches at 10 bases. The CDR3 length is 13 residues. The ends lost 7 bases at V and 3 bases at J; junction bases unmatched: 4. Germline V gives CDR1 SQVTM, CDR2 ANQGSEA. In DNA, the CDR3 is TGCAGCGGAGGACAGGGGGTGACAGATACGCAGTATTTT. Protein: CSGGQGVTDTQYF.

This clone has only a few counts. V and J are TRBV15 and TRBJ2-3; D not certain. Germline CDR1 LNHNV, CDR2 YYDKDF (reference sequence). The CDR3 consists of 13 residues. V dropped 1 base and J dropped 2 bases, with 4 bases sitting between them. The DNA for the CDR3 is TGTGCCACCAGCAGAGTCCTCACAGATACGCAGTATTTT. Encoded protein: CATSRVLTDTQYF.

J is TRBJ2-1 and V is TRBV7-9; 9 positions agree with TRBD1. V lost 5 bases, J lost 8 bases, and 13 bases stayed unmatched. Germline V gives CDR1 SEHNR, CDR2 FQNEAQ (reference sequence). This CDR3 region has 16 residues. Here the CDR3 reads CASSRNPGQGIDEQFF. CDR3 nucleotide sequence: TGTGCCAGCAGCCGTAACCCGGGACAGGGAATTGATGAGCAGTTCTTC.

This chain uses TRBV14 with TRBJ2-1; D is unclear. The CDR3 has 13 amino acids. With 1 base removed from V and 9 bases from J, the gap between germline ends came to 10 bases. In germline, CDR1 is SGHDN, CDR2 FVKESK. CDR3 nucleotide sequence: TGTGCCAGCAGCCAAGCGCTAGTGGGTGAGCAGTTCTTC. This sequence encodes CASSQALVGEQFF.

The chain is built from TRBV7-9 and TRBJ2-7; a possible D gene is TRBD2 (5 bases). This CDR3 is 13 amino acids long. Germline V CDR1 and CDR2: SEHNR, FQNEAQ (reference sequence). Trimming took 3 bases from V and 4 from J, leaving 10 bases between them. The DNA for the CDR3 is TGTGCCAGCAGCTTGGTGCGAGGGTACGAGCAGTACTTC. This gives the protein CASSLVRGYEQYF.

In its sample, this clone was seen once. The chain's CDR3 is CASSRDRVGSPLHF. CDR3 DNA: TGTGCCAGCAGCCGGGACAGGGTGGGTTCACCCCTCCACTTT. This chain uses TRBV7-2 with TRBJ1-6, with TRBD1 matching over 9 bases. The CDR3 loop spans 14 amino acids. CDR1 and CDR2 from the germline V gene are SGHTA and FQGNSA. J gave up 9 bases and V 5 bases, and 5 bases lay outside the gene matches.

The chain recombines TRBV6-5 with TRBJ2-5, with a weak D call TRBD1 (5 bases). CDR1 MNHEY and CDR2 SVGAGI come from the germline V gene. This CDR3 is built from 11 residues. With 10 bases removed from V and 5 bases from J, the gap between germline ends came to 11 bases. CDR3 nucleotides: TGTGCCACCAGGGCCGTGGAGACCCAGTACTTC. It is translated as CATRAVETQYF.

The chain couples TRBV7-9 to TRBJ2-7, with D perhaps TRBD2 (5 bases). Looked up from germline, CDR1 is SEHNR and CDR2 is FQNEAQ (reference sequence). The germline V and J ends were trimmed by 6 bases and 1 base, with 10 bases remaining between them. The CDR3 is made up of 13 amino acids. CDR3 in amino acids: CASRQDSSYEQYF. The CDR3 DNA sequence: TGTGCCAGCAGGCAGGACTCGTCCTACGAGCAGTACTTC.

V is TRBV5-6 and J is TRBJ2-7; D is possibly TRBD1 (5 bases). Between the trimmed V and J ends, which lost 4 bases and 3 bases, there was a span of 11 bases. Germline V gene data show CDR1 as SGHDT and CDR2 as YYEEEE. The CDR3 is 13 residues long. CDR3 sequence (DNA): TGTGCCAGCAGCCACAGACAGAGCTACGAGCAGTACTTC. The encoded protein is CASSHRQSYEQYF.

The chain recombines TRBV5-4 with TRBJ2-3, with unresolved D. The V and J ends lost 1 base and 6 bases respectively, with 6 bases between them. The CDR3 runs 12 residues. The V gene's germline CDR1 is SGHNT and CDR2 YYREEE (reference sequence). CDR3: CASSLNADTQYF. The DNA for the CDR3 is TGTGCCAGCAGCTTGAATGCGGATACGCAGTATTTT.

The chain joins TRBV4-3 to TRBJ1-2; 7 bases match TRBD1. CDR3 length: 14 residues. V was clipped by 1 base and J by 6 bases; unmatched bases: 5. The germline V gene has CDR1 LGHNA and CDR2 YSLEER. Written as DNA, the CDR3 is TGCGCCAGCAGCCAAGCAGGGGGAGTGCATGGCTACACCTTC. Its translation is CASSQAGGVHGYTF.

This chain connects TRBV2 to TRBJ1-4, with TRBD1 as a possible D gene (5 bases). This CDR3 is 15 amino acids long. Per germline, CDR1 SNHLY and CDR2 FYNNEI. V lost 9 bases, J lost 3 bases, and 17 bases lay in between. The CDR3 spells CASGEAGTANEKLFF. CDR3 DNA sequence: TGTGCCAGTGGCGAGGCGGGGACGGCTAATGAAAAACTGTTTTTT.

The rearrangement links TRBV9 to TRBJ1-3; D unclear. The CDR3 covers 15 residues. V lost 3 bases and J lost 0, with 10 bases in between. Germline V gives CDR1 SGDLS, CDR2 YYNGEE. The CDR3 here is CASSAQSSSGNTIYF. The CDR3 DNA follows: TGTGCCAGCAGCGCACAGAGTTCCTCTGGAAACACCATATATTTT.